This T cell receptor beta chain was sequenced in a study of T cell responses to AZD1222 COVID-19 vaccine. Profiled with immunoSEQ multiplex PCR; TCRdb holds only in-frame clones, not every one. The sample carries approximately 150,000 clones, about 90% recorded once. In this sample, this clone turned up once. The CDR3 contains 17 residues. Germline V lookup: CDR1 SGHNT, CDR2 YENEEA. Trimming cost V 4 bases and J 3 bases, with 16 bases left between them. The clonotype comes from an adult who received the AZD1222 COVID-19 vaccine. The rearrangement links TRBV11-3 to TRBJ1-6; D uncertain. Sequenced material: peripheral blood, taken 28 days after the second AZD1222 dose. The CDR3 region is CASSSRPVGVYNSPLHF. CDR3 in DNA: TGTGCCAGCAGCTCCCGTCCCGTTGGGGTCTATAATTCACCCCTCCACTTT. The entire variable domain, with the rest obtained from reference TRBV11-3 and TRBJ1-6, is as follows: EAGVVQSPRYKIIEKKQPVAFWCNPISGHNTLYWYLQNLGQGPELLIRYENEEAVDDSQLPKDRFSAERLKGVDSTLKIQPAELGDSAVYLCASSSRPVGVYNSPLHFGNGTRLTVT.